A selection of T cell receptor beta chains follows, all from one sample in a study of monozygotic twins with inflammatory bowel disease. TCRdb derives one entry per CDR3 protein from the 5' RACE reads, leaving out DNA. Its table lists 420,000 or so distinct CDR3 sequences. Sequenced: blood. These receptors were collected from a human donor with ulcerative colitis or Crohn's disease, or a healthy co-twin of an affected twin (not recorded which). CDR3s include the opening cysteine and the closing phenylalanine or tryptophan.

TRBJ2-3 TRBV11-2 CASSLDRGRVGDTQYF
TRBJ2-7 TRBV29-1 CSVKQGLSYEQYF
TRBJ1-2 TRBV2 CASSEQAGANYGYTF
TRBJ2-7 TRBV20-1 CSAVAGLSYEQYF
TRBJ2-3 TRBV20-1 CSARDVRGSTDTQYF
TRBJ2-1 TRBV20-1 CSASGLAGLSNEQFF
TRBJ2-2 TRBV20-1 CSALDRANTGELFF
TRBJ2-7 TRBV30 CAWSHDMAHLEQYF
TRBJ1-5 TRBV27 CASAKNKGQGFDQPQHF
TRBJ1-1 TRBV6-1 CASSEFDETEAFF
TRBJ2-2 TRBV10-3 CAIRQGGNTGELFF
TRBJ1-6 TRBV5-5 CASSLNTGNSPLHF
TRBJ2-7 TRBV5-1 CASASGTGGYEQYF
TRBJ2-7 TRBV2 CATLDSNEQYF
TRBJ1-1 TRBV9 CASSAVDRLNTEAFF
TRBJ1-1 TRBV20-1 CSAPGRGGNTEAFF
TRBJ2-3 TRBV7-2 CASSPPGQAPDTQYF
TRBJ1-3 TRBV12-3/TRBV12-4 CASSTGGNTIYF
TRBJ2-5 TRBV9 CASSLSGTEQETQYF
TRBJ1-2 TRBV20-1 CSARDAPAYPASAAYYGYTF
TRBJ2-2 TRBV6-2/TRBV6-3 CASSDRRIGRELFF
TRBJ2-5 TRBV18 CASSRRAGELETQYF
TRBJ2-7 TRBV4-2 CASSQDGSTTYEQYF
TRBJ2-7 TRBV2 CASSPGQGVGEQYF
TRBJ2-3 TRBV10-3 CAISEGRGRSTDTQYF
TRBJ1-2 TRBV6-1 CASSEALYGYTF
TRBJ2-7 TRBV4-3 CASSQGAGTYEQYF
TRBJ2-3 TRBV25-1 CASSEFGDTQYF
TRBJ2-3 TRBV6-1 CASSLGGREWDTQYF
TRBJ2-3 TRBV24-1 CATSGKGLAGARTQYF
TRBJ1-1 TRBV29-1 CSANRGVTEAFF
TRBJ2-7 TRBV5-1 CASSLTQGSEQYF
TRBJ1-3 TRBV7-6 CASSPDRNRGLSGNTIYF
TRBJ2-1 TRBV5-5 CASSRNRDLSYNEQFF
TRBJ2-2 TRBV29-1 CSVKDFGELFF
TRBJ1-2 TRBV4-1 CASSQEPGVVDYGYTF
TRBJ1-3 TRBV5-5 CASSFSSSGNTIYF
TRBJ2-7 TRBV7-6 CASSYRGGYEQYF
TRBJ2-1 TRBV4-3 CASSPTGLAPNEQFF
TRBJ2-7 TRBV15 CATSSGTGKGLYEQYF
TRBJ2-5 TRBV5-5 CASSLAREETQYF
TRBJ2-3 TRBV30 CAWSAGRANTDTQYF
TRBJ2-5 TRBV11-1 CASSDRVQETQYF
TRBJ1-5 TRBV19 CASRSNPGQPQHF
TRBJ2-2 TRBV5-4 CASSWGPRSGGELFF
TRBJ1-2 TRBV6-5 CASSFQAAGDLAVGGYTF